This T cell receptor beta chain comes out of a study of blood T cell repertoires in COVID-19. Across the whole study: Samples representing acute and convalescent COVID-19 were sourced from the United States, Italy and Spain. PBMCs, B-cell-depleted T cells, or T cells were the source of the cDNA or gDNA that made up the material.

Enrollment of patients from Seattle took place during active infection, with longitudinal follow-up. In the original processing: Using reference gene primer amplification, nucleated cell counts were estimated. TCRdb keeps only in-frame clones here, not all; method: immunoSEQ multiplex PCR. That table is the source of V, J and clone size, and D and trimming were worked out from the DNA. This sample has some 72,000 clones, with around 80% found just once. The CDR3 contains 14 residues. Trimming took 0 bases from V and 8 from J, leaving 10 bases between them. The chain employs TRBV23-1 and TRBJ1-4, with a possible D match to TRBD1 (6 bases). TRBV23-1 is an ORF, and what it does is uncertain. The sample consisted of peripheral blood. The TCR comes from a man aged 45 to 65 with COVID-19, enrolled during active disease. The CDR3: CASSQSRGWEKLFF. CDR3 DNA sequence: TGCGCCAGCAGTCAATCGAGGGGGTGGGAAAAACTGTTTTTT.